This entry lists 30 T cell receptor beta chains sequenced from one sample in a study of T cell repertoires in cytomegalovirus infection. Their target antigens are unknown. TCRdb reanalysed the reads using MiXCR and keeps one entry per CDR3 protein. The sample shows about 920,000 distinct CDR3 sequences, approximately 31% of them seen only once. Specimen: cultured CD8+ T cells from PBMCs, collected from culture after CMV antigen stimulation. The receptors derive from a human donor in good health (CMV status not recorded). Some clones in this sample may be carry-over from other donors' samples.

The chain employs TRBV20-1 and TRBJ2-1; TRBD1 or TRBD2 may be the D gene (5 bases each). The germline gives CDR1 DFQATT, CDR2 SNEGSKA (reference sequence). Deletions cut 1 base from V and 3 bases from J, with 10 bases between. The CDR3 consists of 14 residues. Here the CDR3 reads CSARAWGIYNEQFF. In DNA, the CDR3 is TGCAGTGCTAGAGCTTGGGGGATCTACAATGAGCAGTTCTTC.

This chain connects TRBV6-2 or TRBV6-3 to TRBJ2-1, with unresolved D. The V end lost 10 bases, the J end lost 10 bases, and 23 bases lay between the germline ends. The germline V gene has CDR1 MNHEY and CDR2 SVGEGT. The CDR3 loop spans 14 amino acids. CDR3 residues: CATTFLNNLGEQFF. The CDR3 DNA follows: TGTGCCACCACCTTCCTTAACAACCTCGGGGAGCAGTTCTTC.

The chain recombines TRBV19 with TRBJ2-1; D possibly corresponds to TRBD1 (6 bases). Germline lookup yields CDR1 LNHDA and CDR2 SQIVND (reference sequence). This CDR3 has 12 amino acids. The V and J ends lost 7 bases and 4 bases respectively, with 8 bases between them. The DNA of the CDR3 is TGTGCCAGTACCGGACAGTACAATGAGCAGTTCTTC. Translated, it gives CASTGQYNEQFF.

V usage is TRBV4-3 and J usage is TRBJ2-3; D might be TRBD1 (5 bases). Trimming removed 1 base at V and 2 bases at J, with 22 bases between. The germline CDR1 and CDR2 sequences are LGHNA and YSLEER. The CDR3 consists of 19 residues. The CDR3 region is CASSQVSPMAGSYTDTQYF. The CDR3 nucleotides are TGCGCCAGCAGCCAAGTTTCCCCCATGGCAGGGTCATACACAGATACGCAGTATTTT.

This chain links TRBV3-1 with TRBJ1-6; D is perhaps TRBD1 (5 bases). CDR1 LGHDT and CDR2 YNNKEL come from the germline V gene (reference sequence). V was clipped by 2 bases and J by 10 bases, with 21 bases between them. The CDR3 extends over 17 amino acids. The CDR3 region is CASSQRVSRGRRSPLHF. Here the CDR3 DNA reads TGTGCCAGCAGCCAACGGGTGAGTCGGGGACGTCGATCACCCCTCCACTTT.

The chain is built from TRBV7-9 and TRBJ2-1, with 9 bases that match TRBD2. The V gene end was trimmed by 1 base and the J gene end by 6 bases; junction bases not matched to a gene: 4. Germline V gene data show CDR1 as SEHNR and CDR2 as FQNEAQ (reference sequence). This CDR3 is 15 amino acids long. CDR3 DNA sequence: TGTGCCAGCAGCTTAGGCGGGGGGGCCCCCAATGAGCAGTTCTTC. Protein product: CASSLGGGAPNEQFF. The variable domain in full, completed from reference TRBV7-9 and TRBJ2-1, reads DTGVSQNPRHKITKRGQNVTFRCDPISEHNRLYWYRQTLGQGPEFLTYFQNEAQLEKSRLLSDRFSAERPKGSFSTLEIQRTEQGDSAMYLCASSLGGGAPNEQFFGPGTRLTVL.

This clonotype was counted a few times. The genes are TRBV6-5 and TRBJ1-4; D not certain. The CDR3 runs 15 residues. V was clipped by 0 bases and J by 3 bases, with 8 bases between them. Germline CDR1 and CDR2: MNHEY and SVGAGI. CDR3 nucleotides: TGTGCCAGCAGTTACTCATCGGGATCTAATGAAAAACTGTTTTTT. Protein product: CASSYSSGSNEKLFF.

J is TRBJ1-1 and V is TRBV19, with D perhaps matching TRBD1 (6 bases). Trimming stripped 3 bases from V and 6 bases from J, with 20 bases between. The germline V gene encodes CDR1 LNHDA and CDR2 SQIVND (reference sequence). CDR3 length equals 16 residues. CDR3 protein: CASSIPATGLKAEAFF. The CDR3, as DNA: TGTGCCAGTAGTATCCCCGCTACAGGGCTGAAGGCTGAAGCTTTCTTT.

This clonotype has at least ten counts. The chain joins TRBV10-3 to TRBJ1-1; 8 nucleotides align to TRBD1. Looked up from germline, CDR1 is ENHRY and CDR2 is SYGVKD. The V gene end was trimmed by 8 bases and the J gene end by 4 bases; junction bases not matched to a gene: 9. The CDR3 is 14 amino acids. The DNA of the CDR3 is TGTGCCATCGGACAGGGAGGCTTACGCACTGAAGCTTTCTTT. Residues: CAIGQGGLRTEAFF.

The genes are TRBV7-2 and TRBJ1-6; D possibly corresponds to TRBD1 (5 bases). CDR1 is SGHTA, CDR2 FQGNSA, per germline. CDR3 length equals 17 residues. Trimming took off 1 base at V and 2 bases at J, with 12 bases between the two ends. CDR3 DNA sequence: TGTGCCAGCAGCTTAGACCCATTAGGGGCCTATAATTCACCCCTCCACTTT. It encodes CASSLDPLGAYNSPLHF.

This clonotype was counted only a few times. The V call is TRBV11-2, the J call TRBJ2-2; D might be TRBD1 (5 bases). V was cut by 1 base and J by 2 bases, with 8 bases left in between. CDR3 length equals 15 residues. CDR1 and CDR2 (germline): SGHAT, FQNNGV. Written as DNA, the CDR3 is TGTGCCAGCAGCTTAGGTTGGACAAACACCGGGGAGCTGTTTTTT. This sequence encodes CASSLGWTNTGELFF.

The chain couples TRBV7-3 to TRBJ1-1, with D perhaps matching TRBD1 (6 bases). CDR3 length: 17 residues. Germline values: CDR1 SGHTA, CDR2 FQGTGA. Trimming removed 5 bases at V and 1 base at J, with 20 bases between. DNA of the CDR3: TGTGCCAGCAGCCCCCGAGATAGGGGGGAACCGAACACTGAAGCTTTCTTT. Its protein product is CASSPRDRGEPNTEAFF.

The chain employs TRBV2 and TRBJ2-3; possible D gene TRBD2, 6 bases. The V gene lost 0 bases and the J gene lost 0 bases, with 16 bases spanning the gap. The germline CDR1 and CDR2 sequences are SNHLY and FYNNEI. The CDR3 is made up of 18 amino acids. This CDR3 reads CASSEAGLSALSTDTQYF. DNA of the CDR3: TGTGCCAGCAGTGAAGCGGGACTCTCGGCCCTTAGCACAGATACGCAGTATTTT.

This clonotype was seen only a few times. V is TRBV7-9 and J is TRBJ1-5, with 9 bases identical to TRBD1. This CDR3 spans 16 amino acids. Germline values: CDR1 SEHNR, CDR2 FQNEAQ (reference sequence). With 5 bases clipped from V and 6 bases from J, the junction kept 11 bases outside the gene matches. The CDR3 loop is CASSPPGDRVAQPQHF. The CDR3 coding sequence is TGTGCCAGCAGCCCCCCGGGGGACAGGGTGGCTCAGCCCCAGCATTTT.

CDR3 sequence (DNA): TGTGCCAGCAGCCCCCTTGAGGGCGGTTTAGCGAACACCGGGGAGCTGTTTTTT. Its protein product is CASSPLEGGLANTGELFF. This rearrangement joins TRBV7-8 to TRBJ2-2; perhaps TRBD2 as D (5 bases). This CDR3 is built from 18 residues. Trimming shortened V by 5 bases and J by 0 bases, and 19 bases separated the two germline ends. Germline loops: CDR1 SGHVS, CDR2 FQNEAQ. The full variable domain, completed using reference TRBV7-8 and TRBJ2-2, is GAGVSQSPRYKVAKRGQDVALRCDPISGHVSLFWYQQALGQGPEFLTYFQNEAQLDKSGLPSDRFFAERPEGSVSTLKIQRTQQEDSAVYLCASSPLEGGLANTGELFFGEGSRLTVL.

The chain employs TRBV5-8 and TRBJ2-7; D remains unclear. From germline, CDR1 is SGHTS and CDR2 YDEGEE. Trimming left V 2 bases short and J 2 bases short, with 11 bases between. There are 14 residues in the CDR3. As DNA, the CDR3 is TGTGCCAGCAGCTTTGGCCCGCTAACCTACGAGCAGTACGTC. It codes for CASSFGPLTYEQYV.

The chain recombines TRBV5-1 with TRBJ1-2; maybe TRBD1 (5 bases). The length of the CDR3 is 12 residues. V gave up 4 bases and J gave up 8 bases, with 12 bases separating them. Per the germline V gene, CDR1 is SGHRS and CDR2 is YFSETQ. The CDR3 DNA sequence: TGCGCCAGCAGCCCCTCGCAGGGCGGCTACACCTTC. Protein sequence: CASSPSQGGYTF.

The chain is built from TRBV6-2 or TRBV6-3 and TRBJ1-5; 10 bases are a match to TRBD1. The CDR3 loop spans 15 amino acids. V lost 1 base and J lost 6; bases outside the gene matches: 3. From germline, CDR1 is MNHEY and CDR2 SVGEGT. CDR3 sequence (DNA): TGTGCCAGCAGTTACTTGACAGGGGGCTTTCAGCCCCAGCATTTT. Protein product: CASSYLTGGFQPQHF.

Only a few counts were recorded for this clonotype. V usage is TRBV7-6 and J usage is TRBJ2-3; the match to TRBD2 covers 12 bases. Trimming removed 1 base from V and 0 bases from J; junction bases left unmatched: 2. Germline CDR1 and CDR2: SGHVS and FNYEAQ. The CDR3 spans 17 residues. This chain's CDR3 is CASSLGTSGASTDTQYF. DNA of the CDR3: TGTGCCAGCAGCTTAGGGACTAGCGGGGCTAGCACAGATACGCAGTATTTT.

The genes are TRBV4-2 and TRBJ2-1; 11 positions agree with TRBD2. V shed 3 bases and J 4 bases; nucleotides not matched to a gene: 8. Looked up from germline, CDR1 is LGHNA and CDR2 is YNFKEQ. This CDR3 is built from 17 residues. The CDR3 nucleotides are TGTGCCAGCAGCCAGCAACCGGGACTAGCGGAATACAATGAGCAGTTCTTC. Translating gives CASSQQPGLAEYNEQFF.

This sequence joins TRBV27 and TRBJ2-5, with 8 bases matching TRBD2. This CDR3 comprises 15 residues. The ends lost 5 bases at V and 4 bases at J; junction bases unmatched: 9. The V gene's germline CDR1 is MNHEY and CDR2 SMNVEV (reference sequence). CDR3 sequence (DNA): TGTGCCAGCAGTGTCAACGGGGGGGGAGTAGAGACCCAGTACTTC. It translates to CASSVNGGGVETQYF.

CDR3 residues: CAISELGGEQYV. DNA of the CDR3: TGTGCCATCAGTGAATTGGGGGGCGAGCAGTACGTC. The rearrangement links TRBV10-3 to TRBJ2-7; D perhaps matches TRBD2 (6 bases). The CDR3 sequence is 12 residues long. V gave up 3 bases and J gave up 6 bases, with 9 bases separating them. Germline lookup yields CDR1 ENHRY and CDR2 SYGVKD.

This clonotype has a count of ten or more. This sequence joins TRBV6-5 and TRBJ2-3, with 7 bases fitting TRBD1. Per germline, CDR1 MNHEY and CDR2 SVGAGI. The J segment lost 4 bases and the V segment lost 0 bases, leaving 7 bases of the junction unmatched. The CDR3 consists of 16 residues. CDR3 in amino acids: CASSYSGDRASDTQYF. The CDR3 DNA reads TGTGCCAGCAGTTACTCGGGTGACAGGGCATCAGATACGCAGTATTTT.

CDR3 residues: CAIGGGFNTEAFF. CDR3 in DNA: TGTGCCATCGGGGGGGGGTTCAACACTGAAGCTTTCTTT. The chain combines TRBV6-6 with TRBJ1-1; the D gene is possibly TRBD1 (5 bases). V was shortened by 10 bases and J by 2 bases, with 14 bases between the two germline ends. Germline V lookup: CDR1 MNHNY, CDR2 SVGAGI (reference sequence). This CDR3 spans 13 amino acids.

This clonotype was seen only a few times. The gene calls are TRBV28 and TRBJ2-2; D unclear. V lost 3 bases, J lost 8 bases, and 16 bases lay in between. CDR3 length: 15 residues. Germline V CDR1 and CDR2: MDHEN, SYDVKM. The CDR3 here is CASSFILEPPGELFF. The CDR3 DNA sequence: TGTGCCAGCAGTTTTATCCTGGAACCCCCGGGGGAGCTGTTTTTT.

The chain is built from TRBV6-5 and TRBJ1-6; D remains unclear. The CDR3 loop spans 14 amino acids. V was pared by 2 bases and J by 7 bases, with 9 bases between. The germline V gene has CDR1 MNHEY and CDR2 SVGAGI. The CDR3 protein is CASSYPQKNSPLHF. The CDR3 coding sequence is TGTGCCAGCAGTTACCCACAGAAAAATTCACCCCTCCACTTT.

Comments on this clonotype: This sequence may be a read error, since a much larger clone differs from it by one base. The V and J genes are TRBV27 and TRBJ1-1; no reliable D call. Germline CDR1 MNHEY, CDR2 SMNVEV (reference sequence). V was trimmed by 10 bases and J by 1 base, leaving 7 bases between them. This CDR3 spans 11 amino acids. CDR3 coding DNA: TGTGCCACCTACCGGAACACTGAAGCTTTCTTT. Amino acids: CATYRNTEAFF.

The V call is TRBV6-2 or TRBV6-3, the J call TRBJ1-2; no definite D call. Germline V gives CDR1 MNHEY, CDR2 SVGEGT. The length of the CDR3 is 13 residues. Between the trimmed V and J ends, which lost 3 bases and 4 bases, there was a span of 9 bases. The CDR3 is CASSYTAGYGYTF. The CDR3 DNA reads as TGTGCCAGCAGTTATACGGCAGGCTATGGCTACACCTTC.

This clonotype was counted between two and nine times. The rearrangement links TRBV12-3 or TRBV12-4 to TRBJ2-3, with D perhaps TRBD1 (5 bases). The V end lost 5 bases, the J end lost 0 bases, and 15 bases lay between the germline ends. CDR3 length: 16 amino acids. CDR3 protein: CASSMTVSPSTDTQYF. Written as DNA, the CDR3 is TGTGCCAGCAGTATGACAGTGAGCCCTAGCACAGATACGCAGTATTTT.

The DNA for the CDR3 is TGTGCCATCAGTGAGCCCTTGAGGTCCAGCTACGAGCAGTACTTC. This encodes CAISEPLRSSYEQYF. The chain links TRBV10-3 to TRBJ2-7; D is unresolved. V was trimmed by 2 bases and J by 3 bases, leaving 14 bases between them. Looked up from germline, CDR1 is ENHRY and CDR2 is SYGVKD. This CDR3 is built from 15 residues.